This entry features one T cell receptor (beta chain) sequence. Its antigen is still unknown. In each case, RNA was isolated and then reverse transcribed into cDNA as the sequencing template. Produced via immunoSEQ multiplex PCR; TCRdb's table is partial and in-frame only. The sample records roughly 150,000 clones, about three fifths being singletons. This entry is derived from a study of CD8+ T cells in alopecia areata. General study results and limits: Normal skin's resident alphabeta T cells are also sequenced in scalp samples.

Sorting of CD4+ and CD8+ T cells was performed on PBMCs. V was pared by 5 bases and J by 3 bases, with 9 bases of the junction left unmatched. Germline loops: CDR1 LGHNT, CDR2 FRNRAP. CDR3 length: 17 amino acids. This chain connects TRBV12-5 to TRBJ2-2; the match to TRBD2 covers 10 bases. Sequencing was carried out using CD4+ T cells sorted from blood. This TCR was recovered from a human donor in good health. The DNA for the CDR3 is TGTGCTAGTGGTCCCCGGGTAGCGGGAGGCTACACCGGGGAGCTGTTTTTT. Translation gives CASGPRVAGGYTGELFF.